This T cell receptor beta chain was sequenced during a study of T cell changes during pregnancy in multiple sclerosis. Measured with immunoSEQ multiplex PCR; TCRdb has only the in-frame clones, and not every one. The sample lists 50,000 to 65,000 clones; about 92% were seen once. This CDR3 is built from 14 residues. CDR1 is SQVTM, CDR2 ANQGSEA, per germline. Trimming removed 3 bases from V and 9 bases from J, with 18 bases in between. The clonotype was recovered from a female donor with multiple sclerosis, enrolled in a pregnancy study. The material sequenced was peripheral blood, taken in the first trimester of pregnancy. The rearrangement links TRBV29-1 to TRBJ2-1, with TRBD2 as a possible D gene (7 bases). The CDR3: CSVDAGAALGEQFF. CDR3 DNA sequence: TGCAGCGTTGACGCGGGGGCCGCCCTAGGTGAGCAGTTCTTC.